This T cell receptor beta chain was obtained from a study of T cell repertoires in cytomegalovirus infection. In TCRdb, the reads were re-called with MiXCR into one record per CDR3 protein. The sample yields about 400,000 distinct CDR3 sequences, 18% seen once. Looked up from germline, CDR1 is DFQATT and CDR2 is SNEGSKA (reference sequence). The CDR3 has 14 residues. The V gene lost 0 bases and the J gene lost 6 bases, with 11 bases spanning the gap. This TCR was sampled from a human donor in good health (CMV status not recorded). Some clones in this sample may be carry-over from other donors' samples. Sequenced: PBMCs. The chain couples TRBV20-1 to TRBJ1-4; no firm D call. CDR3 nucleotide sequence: TGCAGTGCTAGAGATGTTACCGGCGATGAAAAACTGTTTTTT. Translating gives CSARDVTGDEKLFF.